This T cell receptor beta chain was identified during a study of blood T cell repertoires in COVID-19. Participant ages covered about 18 to 100 years across 25 or so US areas. Allocation to cohorts depended on clinical history reported by the participants. Germline V gene lookup returns CDR1 SGHAT and CDR2 FQNNGV. The CDR3 contains 18 residues. V was clipped by 3 bases and J by 5 bases, with 20 bases between them. The assay was immunoSEQ multiplex PCR, and TCRdb's table has in-frame clones only and misses some. The sample consists of 150,000 to 200,000 clones, approximately 73% of them appearing once.

The chain employs TRBV11-2 and TRBJ1-6, with D perhaps TRBD1 (5 bases). The sequencing input was PBMCs or T cells enriched from blood (not recorded which). The TCR originated in a woman aged 45-65 years with acute COVID-19. CDR3 region: CASSFSPGVKIDNSPLHF. The CDR3 nucleotides read TGTGCCAGCAGCTTCTCTCCGGGGGTCAAAATTGATAATTCACCCCTCCACTTT.